This T cell receptor beta chain was recovered during a study of cytomegalovirus exposure and HLA in healthy donors (dated by TCRdb to about 2017). General notes on the study: In an earlier analysis of under 750 of the donors, around 290 Gb of sequence data and 100 million or so unique TCR beta sequences from about 190 million T cells were reported. Roughly 310 gigabases of sequencing data and approximately 93 million unique TCR sequences were included in an early release covering about 700 HLA-typed donors. Among the roughly 410 genotyped donors, around 79% belonged to the genetic ancestry cluster associated with self-reported Caucasian donors. The study aimed to test whether signatures of past pathogen exposure could be identified by cataloging public T cell receptors. The study profiled the T cell repertoires of approximately 700 subjects by immunosequencing and related them to cytomegalovirus serostatus. Along with the approximately 620-subject first cohort, a separate validation cohort of 120 different subjects was used. High-throughput TCR immunosequencing, statistical association of individual TCRs with disease status, and machine learning were combined to predict cytomegalovirus infection status. A later analysis re-examined previously published TCR beta repertoires from just over 650 donors and added high-resolution HLA genotyping to investigate patterns of TCR occurrence. In the later analysis, no new phenotypic data were used to find candidate immune exposures; instead, reliance was placed on TCR beta sequences and their occurrence across donors. An earlier analysis of several hundred of the donors applied high-throughput TCR beta sequencing to assess whether each TCR beta V gene segment acted as functional or pseudogenic. Alongside the repertoire data, information on donor age, sex, ethnicity and CMV serostatus was compiled. A later genetic analysis took genome-wide SNP genotypes for about 65% of the 666 donors and used that subset as a discovery cohort. All discovery cohort repertoires had been generated using a single sequencing platform. Both class I and class II loci were covered by HLA typing, at four-digit resolution. Typing coverage differed by locus: A, B, C, DRB1 and DQB1 were typed in about 629-640 donors, DQA1 in about 500, DPA1 in over 600, and DPB1 in around 490. A handful of DR-DQ haplotypes were handled as single units for association and clustering because linkage in the cohort was strong. Among some 410 genotyped donors of the cohort, an average of approximately 240,000 unique TCR beta nucleotide sequences were sequenced per donor, roughly 20% of them non-productive.

This clone was detected a few times. Its antigen is unknown. There are no base qualities to consult, and no much larger clone falls within one base. The cohort comprised 666 healthy bone marrow donors. At the time of sampling, every cohort member was nominally healthy, though immune exposures that went unrecorded were likely present. The donor was CMV seropositive and belonged to the group of around 300 seropositive cohort members. Each donor provided a peripheral blood sample, and peripheral blood mononuclear cells were used for TCR beta sequencing. The Qiagen DNeasy Blood Extraction Kit was used to extract genomic DNA from the blood cell samples. The CDR3 runs 13 residues from the cysteine to the phenylalanine. The CDR3 DNA has 39 bases and is translated from base 1. Trimming at the junction amounts to 0 bases on V and 9 bases on J, and the germline ends lie 9 bases apart. Based on the germline V gene, the CDR1 and CDR2 sequences are MNHEY and SVGAGI.

Preparation of the library involved the immunoSEQ multiplex PCR assay. For the multiplex PCR, a mixture combining 60 forward primers for TCR Vbeta segments and 13 reverse primers for TCR Jbeta segments was used. Amplification of the CDR3 region of rearranged TCR beta genes was performed with a multiplex PCR assay on genomic DNA. The Illumina HiSeq System was used to sequence the amplified TCR beta libraries as 87-base-pair reads. In the source study's methods: Across the 500 to 750 repertoires, a later analysis counted some 81 million unique TCR beta chains, some 11 million of which were shared by at least two donors. A nearest-neighbor algorithm error-corrected the raw reads and collapsed the reads into unique sequences, merging closely related sequences to remove PCR and sequencing errors. V, D and J gene segments were assigned by aligning CDR3 sequences to IMGT reference sequences. For a sequence to be retained, at least a six-nucleotide match to both a V gene segment and a J gene segment was required. A rearrangement was called productive if the CDR3 had no stop codons and remained in frame with V and J, and every other rearrangement was called non-productive. CDR3 was defined according to IMGT convention as the region running from the second conserved V-encoded cysteine to the conserved J-encoded phenylalanine. Sequences without an unambiguous match to a single V gene segment were excluded from the earlier analysis of about 630 of the donors. An earlier analysis of over 450 of the donors classified V segments as functional when productive rearrangements were above 56.7% and as segregating when the standard deviation between donors was above 5%. A statistical classification framework was built to diagnose cytomegalovirus status from the catalog of TCR beta chain sequences. In a later analysis, TCR nucleotide sequences were compared against IMGT/GENE-DB human TR gene sequences so that V and J genes could be assigned. Using the TCRdist pipeline, a later analysis assigned CDR3 sequences along with most-parsimonious VDJ recombination scenarios. In a later analysis, each TCR beta chain was defined by its CDR3 amino acid sequence together with its V-gene family, and reads without a unique V-gene family were excluded. A later analysis removed several hundred highly shared, low-generation-probability nucleotide sequences to deal with suspected cross-contamination and a sequencing artifact. In a later analysis, a clonal expansion index for each public chain was calculated from normalized within-repertoire ranks of inferred template counts. Generation probabilities in a later analysis came from a VDJ recombination model fitted to out-of-frame rearrangements, and those results were checked against IGoR. A later analysis scored TCR-TCR, TCR-HLA and TCR-CMV co-occurrence with hypergeometric tests, applying a repertoire-size bias correction to TCR pairs. In a later analysis, false discovery rates were estimated by permuting HLA or CMV assignments 20 times. In a later analysis, co-occurring TCRs were grouped with DBSCAN, and TCRdist sequence similarity was added when clustering was performed within HLA-allele-positive subsets. For co-occurrence clustering, repertoires with fewer than 30,000 or more than 120,000 public chains were excluded, along with four or five repertoires with anomalous nucleotide sharing. Sourced from immuneACCESS, this table was stored by TCRdb with only in-frame sequences that have V and J called. A share of the clones is absent; for the studies checked, an unresolved V gene accounts for under half, and the remainder has no known explanation. That table furnishes V, J and clone size, whereas the DNA furnished D and trimming. In all, the sample holds some 190,000 clones, and about four fifths of those were seen once. The leading ten clones occupy less than 15% of the sample.

General study outcomes and caveats: The only immune exposure information available for the cohort was CMV serostatus. A later genetic analysis associated a missense DCLRE1C variant with V-gene and J-gene trimming of TCR beta chains, and an independent cohort replicated the association. The study listed 150 to 200 TCR beta chains as associated with cytomegalovirus. A cluster of highly shared sequence variants was judged likely to represent a technical artifact of the sequencing pipeline. In an earlier analysis of about 550 of the donors, most TCR beta V segments were observed in productive rearrangements about 90% or about 30% of the time, broadly matching IMGT annotations. A later analysis found that most CMV-associated TCR beta chains appeared HLA-restricted, with HLA associations seemingly driven largely by CMV exposure. The cohort was sequenced for TCR beta chains only, and without alpha or paired-chain data the features that could be detected were limited. The 87-base-pair reads could not distinguish some IMGT-functional V segments, including TRBV6-2 and TRBV6-3, so those segments were excluded. In a later analysis, the rate of TCR association differed among HLA loci, with DRB1 alleles having the most associated TCRs and HLA-C alleles having the fewest. In a later analysis, several top co-occurrence clusters were reported to appear linked to parvovirus B19, influenza, CMV and Epstein-Barr virus. In both the original and validation cohorts, the classifier was reported to diagnose cytomegalovirus status with high specificity and sensitivity. Over 15 rarely observed V segments, including chromosome 9 orphons, were excluded from the earlier analysis of approximately 600 of the donors because counts were too low. Strong co-occurrence of HLA alleles, especially DR and DQ, made assigning TCR associations to individual alleles difficult. Sequencing depth was assumed to be roughly uniform across donors in the presence/absence analyses, though that assumption may not hold. Most TCR sequences were seen in very few donors, while some public TCRs were found in many individuals. A further reported finding was that TCR beta sequences accurately predicted the HLA-A and HLA-B alleles for most subjects in the first cohort. It was suggested by the authors that the approach could potentially be generalized to other disease states and immunological phenotypes. In vitro tests confirmed that three of the cytomegalovirus-associated TCR beta chains recognize cytomegalovirus antigens. A later analysis found that HLA-associated TCR beta chains were more clonally expanded and had lower generation probabilities than equally common non-associated chains. Compared with the roughly 720-donor mean, donors in an Asian-associated ancestry cluster had fewer N-insertions in productive TCRs, according to a later genetic analysis. Correlated functional status among segregating V segments might reflect linkage disequilibrium, but an unknown experimental factor could not be ruled out. HLA typing was unavailable for some donors at each locus, so association tests used only the typed subset. At a false discovery rate of 0.05, a later analysis linked roughly 17,000 TCR beta sequences to specific HLA alleles.

The sequenced material came from PBMCs. The sequence is built from TRBV6-5 and TRBJ1-5; the D gene is not confidently resolved. The receptor comes from a woman aged 30 to 39 in good health and CMV-seropositive. The CDR3 has the sequence CASSYSIWRPQHF. The DNA sequence reads TGTGCCAGCAGTTACTCGATATGGAGGCCCCAGCATTTT.